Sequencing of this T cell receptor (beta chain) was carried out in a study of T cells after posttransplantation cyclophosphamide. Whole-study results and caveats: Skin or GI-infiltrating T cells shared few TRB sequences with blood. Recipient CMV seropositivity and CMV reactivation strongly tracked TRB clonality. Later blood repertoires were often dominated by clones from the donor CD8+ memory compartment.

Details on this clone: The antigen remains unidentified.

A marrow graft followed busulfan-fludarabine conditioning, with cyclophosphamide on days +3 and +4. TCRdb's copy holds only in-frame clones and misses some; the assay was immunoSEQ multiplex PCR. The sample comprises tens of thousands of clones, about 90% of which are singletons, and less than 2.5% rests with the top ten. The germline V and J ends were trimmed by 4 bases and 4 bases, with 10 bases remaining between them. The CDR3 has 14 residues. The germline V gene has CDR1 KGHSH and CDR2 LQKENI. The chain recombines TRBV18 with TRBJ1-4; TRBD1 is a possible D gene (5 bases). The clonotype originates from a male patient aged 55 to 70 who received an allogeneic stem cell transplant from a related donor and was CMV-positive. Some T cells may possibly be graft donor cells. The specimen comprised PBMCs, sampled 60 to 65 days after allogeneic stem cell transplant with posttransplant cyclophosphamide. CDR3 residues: CASSRSRDNEKLFF. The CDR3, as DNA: TGTGCCAGCTCACGGAGCAGGGATAATGAAAAACTGTTTTTT.